This is a list of T cell receptor beta chains from one sample in a study of T cell responses to AZD1222 COVID-19 vaccine. Only in-frame clones appear in the TCRdb table, and some are missing; sequencing was by immunoSEQ multiplex PCR. Among about 84,000 clones, approximately 88% were seen once, and the ten largest hold around a tenth. Sequencing was performed on peripheral blood, taken 28 days after the second AZD1222 dose. These receptors all come from an adult who received the AZD1222 COVID-19 vaccine. Each CDR3 is given with its conserved first and last residue. The D gene is left open where the match is weak. The listing skips clone size in some rows; elsewhere it reads once, few, many or a size class.

TRBD1	NA	TRBV5-1	TRBJ1-1	TGCGCCAGCAGCCCGGACAGGGCGAACACTGAAGCTTTCTTT	CASSPDRANTEAFF
TRBD1	NA	TRBV19	TRBJ1-6	TGTGCCAGTAGCCGGGACAGGGGGAATTCACCCCTCCACTTT	CASSRDRGNSPLHF
TRBD1	NA	TRBV7-9	TRBJ1-1	TGTGCCAGCAGCGTAGGACAGGGTACAACAGAAGCTTTCTTT	CASSVGQGTTEAFF
NA	NA	TRBV28	TRBJ2-5	TGTGCCAGCAGTGGCGCCGGGCAAGAGACCCAGTACTTC	CASSGAGQETQYF
TRBD1	NA	TRBV19	TRBJ1-6	TGTGCCAGTAGTCCACTGGACAGGGGATTCGATTCACCCCTCCACTTT	CASSPLDRGFDSPLHF
NA	NA	TRBV5-1	TRBJ2-1	TGCGCCAGCAGCTTTAGCTTGAACAATGAGCAGTTCTTC	CASSFSLNNEQFF
NA	few	TRBV19	TRBJ1-5	TGTGCCAGTAGACCAACAGGGCTCGGGCTCAGCAATCAGCCCCAGCATTTT	CASRPTGLGLSNQPQHF
NA	once	TRBV7-7	TRBJ2-5	TGTGCTAGCAGCTTAAGTGGCTTCCAAGAGACCCAGTACTTC	CASSLSGFQETQYF
NA	NA	TRBV4-3	TRBJ1-1	TGCGCCAGCAGCCAAACAGGTTTGAGGGCTGAAGCTTTCTTT	CASSQTGLRAEAFF
NA	NA	TRBV18	TRBJ1-1	TGTGCCAGCTCACCCACGAACACTGAAGCTTTCTTT	CASSPTNTEAFF
TRBD1	once	TRBV15	TRBJ1-2	TGTGCCACCAGTAGTCAGGGGGCGCACGGCTACACCTTC	CATSSQGAHGYTF
NA	NA	TRBV20-1	TRBJ2-1	TGCAGTGCTAGAACCGATGAGCAGTTCTTC	CSARTDEQFF
NA	NA	TRBV6-5	TRBJ1-1	TGTGCCAGCAGTTACTCTTCCCTGAACACTGAAGCTTTCTTT	CASSYSSLNTEAFF
NA	NA	TRBV7-9	TRBJ2-7	TGTGCCAGCAGCTTGGAAAGTAACTACGAGCAGTACTTC	CASSLESNYEQYF
NA	once	TRBV7-9	TRBJ1-6	TGTGCCAGCAGCTTCGGGCCTTCGGGGAATTCACCCCTCCACTTT	CASSFGPSGNSPLHF
NA	NA	TRBV5-1	TRBJ2-5	TGCGCCAGCAGCTTGTCTCAGACCCAGTACTTC	CASSLSQTQYF
NA	NA	TRBV19	TRBJ1-1	TGTGCCAGTAGTATAGGGGCAGGCAGCACTGAAGCTTTCTTT	CASSIGAGSTEAFF
NA	NA	TRBV5-4	TRBJ2-2	TGTGCCAGCAGCGGACACTTTACCGGGGAGCTGTTTTTT	CASSGHFTGELFF
NA	NA	TRBV23-1	TRBJ1-1	TGCGCCAGCAGTCTTGGACAGGAAGCTTTCTTT	CASSLGQEAFF
NA	NA	TRBV7-2	TRBJ1-1	TGTGCCAGCAGCCCCCAACAGGGAGTTTTGTTCACTGAAGCTTTCTTT	CASSPQQGVLFTEAFF
NA	NA	TRBV4-3	TRBJ2-2	TGCGCCAGCAGCCAAGCCCCAGGGGGCGGGGGGAACACCGGGGAGCTGTTTTTT	CASSQAPGGGGNTGELFF
NA	NA	TRBV5-1	TRBJ1-1	TGCGCCAGCAGCTTCCTGGGACACATGAACACTGAAGCTTTCTTT	CASSFLGHMNTEAFF
NA	NA	TRBV28	TRBJ1-5	TGTGCCAGCAGGGGAAGAGGGCAGGGTAATCAGCCCCAGCATTTT	CASRGRGQGNQPQHF
TRBD1	NA	TRBV10-3	TRBJ1-2	TGTGCCGCCCGAGGGACAGAAACTAACTATGGCTACACCTTC	CAARGTETNYGYTF
NA	few	TRBV2	TRBJ1-3	TGTGCCAGCAGAGAATTCGGGACATTCTCTGGAAACACCATATATTTT	CASREFGTFSGNTIYF
NA	NA	TRBV7-8	TRBJ1-2	TGTGCCAGCAGCCTGTCCCGACGGAATGGCTACACCTTC	CASSLSRRNGYTF